This is a list of T cell receptor beta chains from one sample in a study of T cell repertoires in cytomegalovirus infection. TCRdb reprocessed the reads with MiXCR, giving one entry per CDR3 protein. The data show 900,000 to 950,000 distinct CDR3 sequences, approximately 33% seen once. These receptors have no identified antigens. The source was cultured CD8+ T cells from PBMCs, collected from culture after CMV antigen stimulation. These receptors originate from a human donor in good health (CMV status not recorded). Some clones in this sample may be carry-over from other donors' samples. The CDR3 runs from the conserved cysteine through the conserved F or W. Each record gives: J gene, D gene, clone size, V gene, CDR3 DNA, CDR3 protein. D genes are given only for firm matches. Not every row has a clone size; where given, it reads once, few, many or a size class.

TRBJ2-2 TRBD1 . TRBV5-4 TGTGCCAGCAGCTTGGCCTTTGGGACAGAACAGGTCAGGGAGCTGTTTTTT CASSLAFGTEQVRELFF
TRBJ2-7 TRBD1 few TRBV4-1 TGCGCCAGCAGTTACGCTCTCTCGGGACAGGCCTACGAGCAGTACTTC CASSYALSGQAYEQYF
TRBJ1-1 . many TRBV14 TGTGCCAGCAGCCCCTCAGACCTCAGGACTGAAGCTTTCTTT CASSPSDLRTEAFF
TRBJ2-7 . few TRBV29-1 TGCAGCGTTTGGACGGGGAGCTCCTACGAGCAGTACTTC CSVWTGSSYEQYF
TRBJ2-7 . . TRBV29-1 TGCAGCGTCCATGACAGGACAAGCTCCTACGAGCAGTACTTC CSVHDRTSSYEQYF
TRBJ2-1 . . TRBV7-2 TGTGCCAGCGATTACAATGAGCAGTTCTTC CASDYNEQFF
TRBJ1-1 . few TRBV6-1 TGTGCCAGCAGTGAACGCAGGGGTTACGGCACTGAAGCTTTCTTT CASSERRGYGTEAFF
TRBJ2-1 . . TRBV7-9 TGTGCCAGCAGCTCTCATGCGGACACCCACAATGAGCAGTTCTTC CASSSHADTHNEQFF
TRBJ1-5 . . TRBV12-3/TRBV12-4 TGTGCCAGCAGTCCTAGGGGGGTCCAGCCCCAGCATTTT CASSPRGVQPQHF
TRBJ2-1 TRBD1 once TRBV19 TGTGCCAGTAGTACCGAAGACAGGGGCCTATACAATGAGCAGTTCTTC CASSTEDRGLYNEQFF
TRBJ1-1 TRBD1 . TRBV20-1 TGCAGTGCTAGAGACCCAAGCAGGGGGCTGGACACTGAAGCTTTCTTT CSARDPSRGLDTEAFF
TRBJ2-7 . . TRBV6-5 TGTGCCAGCAGTTACTCCCGGAGTCTGGACGAGCAGTACTTC CASSYSRSLDEQYF
TRBJ1-1 . . TRBV2 TGTGCCAGCAGGGGGGGGCGAACCATGAACACTGAAGCTTTCTTT CASRGGRTMNTEAFF
TRBJ2-3 TRBD2 . TRBV10-3 TGTGCCATCAGGACCCTCGGACTAGCGGGGGGCCCGAGTGGTAGGGATACGCAGTATTTT CAIRTLGLAGGPSGRDTQYF
TRBJ2-4 TRBD2 . TRBV3-1 TGTGCCAGCACCCCGTCCCAGCTGGGGGGGGCCAAAAACATTCAGTACTTC CASTPSQLGGAKNIQYF
TRBJ1-2 . . TRBV7-2 TGTGCCAGCAGCTTGACCACCGTCTATGGCTACACCTTC CASSLTTVYGYTF
TRBJ2-7 . . TRBV6-5 TGTGCCAGCAGTTACTCGAAGTGGGCGGCCTGGGAGCAGTACTTC CASSYSKWAAWEQYF
TRBJ2-3 . many TRBV6-5 TGTGCCAGCAGTTACGATGGAGAGGGAGCTTTACTCACAGATACGCAGTATTTT CASSYDGEGALLTDTQYF